Below are 14 T cell receptor beta chains sequenced from a single sample in a study of T cells in Graves' hyperthyroidism and ophthalmopathy. RNA transcripts yielded amplified TCR beta CDR3 regions. RT-PCR in the first round (using the HTBI primer set) targeted the TCR CDR3. MiXCR, applied by TCRdb to the multiplex PCR reads, yields one record per CDR3 protein. This sample yields 540,000 or so distinct CDR3 sequences, of which more than 45% are seen a single time; roughly 19% belongs to the top ten. The sample was peripheral blood or thyroid tissue (not recorded which). These receptors came from an adult woman with Graves' disease, either hyperthyroidism or ophthalmopathy (not recorded which).

This chain joins TRBV30 and TRBJ2-5; D remains ambiguous. The length of the CDR3 is 15 residues. Germline V gene data show CDR1 as GTSNPN and CDR2 as SVGIG (reference sequence). V lost 3 bases, J lost 2 bases, and 16 bases lay in between. CDR3 DNA: TGTGCCTGGAGCCCGGCGTGGCAGGAGCAAGAGACCCAGTACTTC. Translated: CAWSPAWQEQETQYF.

This clonotype showed up many times. V is TRBV2 and J is TRBJ1-1; 10 nucleotides line up with TRBD1. J was trimmed by 6 bases and V by 7 bases; bases with no gene match: 8. The CDR3 contains 14 residues. In germline, CDR1 is SNHLY, CDR2 FYNNEI. CDR3 residues: CASNGGQGVAEAFF. The CDR3 region has the DNA TGTGCCAGCAACGGAGGACAGGGGGTGGCTGAAGCTTTCTTT.

Ten or more counts support this clonotype. V is TRBV20-1 and J is TRBJ1-4; TRBD1 is a possible D gene (5 bases). CDR1 DFQATT and CDR2 SNEGSKA come from the germline V gene (reference sequence). This CDR3 has 14 amino acids. The V and J ends lost 6 bases and 10 bases respectively, with 21 bases between them. The CDR3 spells CSARRGSRGGKLFF. The CDR3 region has the DNA TGCAGTGCAAGGAGGGGAAGCCGGGGCGGAAAACTGTTTTTT.

This clonotype was counted ten times or more. This sequence joins TRBV4-1 and TRBJ1-2; 9 nucleotides align to TRBD1. Germline loops: CDR1 MGHRA, CDR2 YSYEKL. Germline trimming cut 1 base from V and 2 bases from J; bases unmatched to any gene: 5. The CDR3 extends over 16 amino acids. The CDR3, as DNA: TGCGCCAGCAGCCAAGCCGGGACAGGGAAGAACTATGGCTACACCTTC. Its protein product is CASSQAGTGKNYGYTF.

Only a few counts were recorded for this clonotype. V usage is TRBV7-2 and J usage is TRBJ2-5; possibly TRBD1 for D (6 bases). The CDR3 contains 17 residues. Germline lookup yields CDR1 SGHTA and CDR2 FQGNSA. Trimming took 5 bases from V and 2 from J, leaving 21 bases between them. Here the CDR3 DNA reads TGTGCCAGCAGCCAAGGGGGTGCGTCTGGGCGACAAGAGACCCAGTACTTC. The encoded protein is CASSQGGASGRQETQYF.

Comment on this clonotype: In this CDR3 the conserved last residue, phenylalanine or tryptophan, is missing, so a read error is likely. The DNA is omitted, as the CDR3 cannot be located on it reliably, and the CDR3 follows TCRdb's listing. CDR3 protein: CASSRRQGMFS. The rearrangement joins TRBV5-1 to TRBJ1-1; TRBD1, as called in the table, went unchecked against the DNA. The CDR3 sequence runs 11 residues, both termini included. The V gene's germline CDR1 is SGHRS and CDR2 YFSETQ.

There are many counts of this clonotype. This chain uses TRBV7-9 with TRBJ1-5; 7 positions agree with TRBD1. Germline CDR1 and CDR2: SEHNR and FQNEAQ (reference sequence). The J segment lost 6 bases and the V segment lost 5 bases, leaving 4 bases of the junction unmatched. The CDR3 is made up of 13 amino acids. The CDR3: CASSQQGSQPQHF. CDR3 sequence (DNA): TGTGCCAGCAGCCAACAGGGGAGTCAGCCCCAGCATTTT.

This clonotype turned up a few times. The genes are TRBV7-3 and TRBJ2-5; no definite D call. Looked up from germline, CDR1 is SGHTA and CDR2 is FQGTGA. The CDR3 length is 13 residues. Deletions cut 5 bases from V and 5 bases from J, with 12 bases between. CDR3 sequence (DNA): TGTGCCAGCAGCAAAGGGTTGGGGGAGACCCAGTACTTC. Translation: CASSKGLGETQYF.

This clonotype was seen at least ten times. This sequence joins TRBV15 and TRBJ1-5; D gene ambiguous. The V end was cut by 1 base, the J end by 0 bases, with 7 bases between. Germline V gene lookup returns CDR1 LNHNV and CDR2 YYDKDF (reference sequence). The CDR3 has 15 amino acids. The CDR3 sequence is CATSRASNSNQPQHF. DNA for the CDR3: TGTGCCACCAGCAGAGCCAGCAATAGCAATCAGCCCCAGCATTTT.

The chain uses TRBV29-1 and TRBJ2-6; a possible D gene is TRBD2 (5 bases). V was shortened by 4 bases and J by 1 base, with 11 bases between the two germline ends. From germline, CDR1 is SQVTM and CDR2 ANQGSEA. The CDR3 spans 15 residues. The CDR3 reads CSVGLRGSGANVLTF. CDR3 DNA sequence: TGCAGCGTTGGGTTACGGGGATCTGGGGCCAACGTCCTGACTTTC.

This clonotype was recorded many times. The rearrangement links TRBV12-3 or TRBV12-4 to TRBJ1-5, with D perhaps matching TRBD1 (5 bases). V lost 7 bases, J lost 2 bases, and 12 bases lay in between. CDR3 length equals 14 residues. DNA for the CDR3: TGTGCCAGCAACAAACTGGGGGGCAATCAGCCCCAGCATTTT. Protein sequence: CASNKLGGNQPQHF.

The chain is built from TRBV2 and TRBJ1-2; maybe TRBD1 (6 bases). Trimming removed 2 bases from V and 4 bases from J, with 14 bases in between. The CDR3 runs to 15 residues. Germline V gene data show CDR1 as SNHLY and CDR2 as FYNNEI. The CDR3 DNA sequence: TGTGCCAGCAGTGAAACCGCAGGGGCACGCTATGGCTACACCTTC. Its translation: CASSETAGARYGYTF.

In this sample, this clonotype turned up a few times. The chain has TRBV28 and TRBJ2-7; no definite D call. V lost 7 bases and J 0 bases, leaving 13 bases between the germline ends. Germline V lookup: CDR1 MDHEN, CDR2 SYDVKM. This CDR3 comprises 14 residues. CDR3 protein: CASIMAGSSYEQYF. Written as DNA, the CDR3 is TGTGCCAGCATAATGGCCGGAAGCTCCTACGAGCAGTACTTC.

This clonotype was seen a handful of times. This chain links TRBV12-3 or TRBV12-4 with TRBJ2-6; D is ambiguous. The CDR3 spans 13 residues. V lost 6 bases, J lost 4 bases, and 7 bases lay in between. The CDR3 DNA reads TGTGCCAGCAGCCGAGCCGGGGCCAACGTCCTGACTTTC. It is translated as CASSRAGANVLTF.